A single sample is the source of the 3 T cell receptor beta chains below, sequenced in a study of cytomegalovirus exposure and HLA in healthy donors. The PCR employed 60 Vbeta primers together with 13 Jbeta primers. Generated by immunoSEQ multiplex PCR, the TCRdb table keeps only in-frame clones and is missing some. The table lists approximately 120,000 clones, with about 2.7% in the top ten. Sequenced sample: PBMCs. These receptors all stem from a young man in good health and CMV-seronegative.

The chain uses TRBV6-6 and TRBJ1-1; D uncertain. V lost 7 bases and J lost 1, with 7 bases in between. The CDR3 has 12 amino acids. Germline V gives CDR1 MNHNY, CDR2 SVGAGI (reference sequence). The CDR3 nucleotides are TGTGCCAGCACCCGGGGGAACACTGAAGCTTTCTTT. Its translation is CASTRGNTEAFF.

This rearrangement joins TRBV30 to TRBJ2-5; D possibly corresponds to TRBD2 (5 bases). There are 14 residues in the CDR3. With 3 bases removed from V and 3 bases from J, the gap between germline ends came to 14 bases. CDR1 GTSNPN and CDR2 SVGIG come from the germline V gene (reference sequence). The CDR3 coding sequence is TGTGCCTGGAGGGGTTCGGACTGGAAAGAGACCCAGTACTTC. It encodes CAWRGSDWKETQYF.

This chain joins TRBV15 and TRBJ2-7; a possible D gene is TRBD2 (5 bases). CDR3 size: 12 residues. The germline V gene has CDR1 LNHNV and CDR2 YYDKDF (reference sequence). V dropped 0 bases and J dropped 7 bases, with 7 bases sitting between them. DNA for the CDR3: TGTGCCACCAGCAGAGAGACGGGGGAGCAGTACTTC. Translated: CATSRETGEQYF.